This paragraph reports one T cell receptor beta chain. Germline-derived CDR1 and CDR2 are MNHEY and SVGAGI. J lost 3 bases, V lost 7 bases, and 8 bases had no gene match. This CDR3 is built from 14 residues. TCRdb keeps only in-frame clones here, not all; method: immunoSEQ multiplex PCR. The sample lists about 73,000 clones, roughly 87% occurring once. The sample comes from a study of control samples from healthy donors and cancer patients. This clonotype was sampled from a woman aged 45 to 65 in good health. Sequenced: blood. The chain is built from TRBV6-5 and TRBJ2-7; 8 bases match TRBD1. The CDR3 is CASIDRGIIYEQYF. The CDR3 DNA is TGTGCCAGCATAGACAGGGGAATAATCTACGAGCAGTACTTC.